This record concerns one T cell receptor (beta chain) sequence. This sample was taken from a study of T-cell reconstitution after alpha-beta-depleted transplantation in children. V was pared by 2 bases and J by 5 bases, with 6 bases of the junction left unmatched. The CDR3 is 14 amino acids. The germline V gene encodes CDR1 DFQATT and CDR2 SNEGSKA (reference sequence). A TCRbeta library incorporating unique molecular identifiers was prepared. TCRdb processed the PCR reads anew with MiXCR; each CDR3 protein has one entry. Among hundreds of thousands of distinct CDR3 sequences listed, about a tenth were seen once.

The chain joins TRBV20-1 to TRBJ2-5; TRBD2 matches 9 bases. The sequence derives from a human donor who donated a stem cell graft to a child with SCID. Sample: PBMCs from the stem cell graft donor, taken from the stem cell graft. CDR3 DNA: TGCAGTGCTAGACGAGCGGGGGGTTTGGAGACCCAGTACTTC. Residues: CSARRAGGLETQYF.